The clone carrying this TCR beta chain was picked up one time. One end of the junction does not line up with germline, which may come from a read error. The germline V gene encodes CDR1 MDHEN and CDR2 SYDVKM. This CDR3 is built from 11 residues. This specimen belongs to a study of CD8 T cells in Susac syndrome. Random-hexamer reverse transcription was applied to roughly 0.5 to 1 ug RNA. Via MiXCR, TCRdb re-called the immunoSEQ multiplex PCR reads, giving one row per CDR3 protein. This sample has 180,000 or so distinct CDR3 sequences, with about 95% found just once. CD8+ and CD4+ T cells taken from blood had their TCR beta sequenced. TEMRA cells were FACS-enriched, with CD8+ and CD4+ T cells isolated negatively.

The chain combines TRBV28 with TRBJ1-6, with D unclear. This receptor was identified in a human donor in good health. The source material was CD4+ T cells from PBMCs. The CDR3 nucleotides read TGTGCCAGCAGTTCCGGCACCGGGAGCCTATTT. Its protein product is CASSSGTGSLF.